This is a list of T cell receptor beta chains from one sample in a study of shared clonotypes between healthy human individuals. TCRdb keeps only in-frame clones here, not all; method: immunoSEQ multiplex PCR. The data contain about 640,000 clones, about three quarters of them singletons. The material sequenced was memory CD4+ T cells sorted from blood. These receptors were obtained from a young woman in good health. CDR3s include the opening cysteine and the closing phenylalanine or tryptophan. The order of the fields is V gene, clone size, J gene, D gene, CDR3 DNA, CDR3 protein. The D gene is left open where the match is weak. Clone sizes are given selectively: once, few, many, or a class where the clone is expanded.

TRBV4-1	NA	TRBJ2-5	NA	TGCGCCAGCAGCCAAGTATGGGGAGGACAAGAGACCCAGTACTTC	CASSQVWGGQETQYF
TRBV27	NA	TRBJ1-2	NA	TGTGCCAGCAAAACAGGGCACGATTTGGGCTACACCTTC	CASKTGHDLGYTF
TRBV5-6	NA	TRBJ2-1	TRBD2	TGTGCCAGCAGCTTCACCGGGACTAGCCTTACCCAGCCTCCGTTCTTC	CASSFTGTSLTQPPFF
TRBV28	NA	TRBJ2-7	TRBD1	TGTGCCAGCAGGGGGACAGGGGGGAGTGAGCAGTACTTC	CASRGTGGSEQYF
TRBV13	NA	TRBJ2-1	TRBD1	TGTGCCAGCAGCCAACAGGGGGCGCCCGAGGATGAGCAGTTCTTC	CASSQQGAPEDEQFF
TRBV18	NA	TRBJ2-3	TRBD2	TGTGCCAGCTCACCGACCGGGACTAGCGGGGGCATCGGCACAGATACGCAGTATTTT	CASSPTGTSGGIGTDTQYF
TRBV10-3	NA	TRBJ1-5	NA	TGTGCCATCAGTGATAGAAGTACCGATCAGCCCCAGCATTTT	CAISDRSTDQPQHF
TRBV7-7	NA	TRBJ2-6	NA	TGTGCCAGCAGCATCAAGGGACAAAGTCGGGCCAACGTCCTGACTTTC	CASSIKGQSRANVLTF
TRBV6-1	NA	TRBJ2-6	NA	TGTGCCAGCAGTGGACGGATCTCTGGGGCCAACGTCCTGACTTTC	CASSGRISGANVLTF
TRBV19	NA	TRBJ1-5	NA	TGTGCCAGTAGTATAGGACAGTGGAATCAGCCCCAGCATTTT	CASSIGQWNQPQHF
TRBV11-2	NA	TRBJ2-7	NA	TGTGCCAGCAGCTTCGGGGGGACAGAGCACTACGAGCAGTACTTC	CASSFGGTEHYEQYF
TRBV6-1	NA	TRBJ2-7	NA	TGTGCCAGCAGGTGGGAGGACACCTACGAGCAGTACTTC	CASRWEDTYEQYF
TRBV10-3	NA	TRBJ2-1	NA	TGTGCCAGCAGTGTAGAGGAGAGCTCCTACAATGAGCAGTTCTTC	CASSVEESSYNEQFF
TRBV28	few	TRBJ1-3	NA	TGTGCCAGCAAGGGAAACACCATATATTTT	CASKGNTIYF
TRBV5-1	NA	TRBJ2-1	NA	TGCGCCAGCAGCTTGGACATTGGGACGAATGAGCAGTTCTTC	CASSLDIGTNEQFF
TRBV10-2	NA	TRBJ1-5	NA	TGCGCCAGCAGTGAGCCGACATCCTGGAGTCAGCCCCAGCATTTT	CASSEPTSWSQPQHF
TRBV5-1	many	TRBJ2-2	NA	TGCGCCAGCAGGGGGAACACCGGGGAGCTGTTTTTT	CASRGNTGELFF
TRBV19	NA	TRBJ2-7	TRBD1	TGTGCCAGTAGTTCCCGAGCCGGGACAGGGCGATACGAGCAGTACTTC	CASSSRAGTGRYEQYF
TRBV19	NA	TRBJ2-5	NA	TGTGCCAGTAGTACGTCCTCGGAGACCCAGTACTTC	CASSTSSETQYF
TRBV5-1	NA	TRBJ2-5	TRBD2	TGCGCCAGCAGCTCGATAGCGGGAGTCGGAGAGACCCAGTACTTC	CASSSIAGVGETQYF
TRBV9	NA	TRBJ2-3	TRBD2	TGTGCCAGCAGCGTAAGGGGAGGGGAAAATAGGGCAGATACGCAGTATTTT	CASSVRGGENRADTQYF
TRBV4-2	once	TRBJ1-2	NA	TGTGCCAGCAGCCCAAAGACTGATAACTATGGCTACACCTTC	CASSPKTDNYGYTF
TRBV7-2	many	TRBJ2-1	TRBD2	TGTGCCAGCAGCCCTCAGCGGGACTCCTACAATGAGCAGTTCTTC	CASSPQRDSYNEQFF
TRBV13	NA	TRBJ1-1	NA	TGTGCCAGCAGCTTACAGGGAATTACAGGAGTGAACACTGAAGCTTTCTTT	CASSLQGITGVNTEAFF
TRBV28	NA	TRBJ1-1	NA	TGTGCCACCCGGGAGACACTCAACACTGAAGCTTTCTTT	CATRETLNTEAFF
TRBV7-2	NA	TRBJ2-5	TRBD2	TGTGCCAGCAGCCGAGGACTAGCGGGATTAGAGACCCAGTACTTC	CASSRGLAGLETQYF
TRBV10-3	NA	TRBJ2-1	NA	TGTGCCATCAGTGTATCAAGGAGCTCCTACAATGAGCAGTTCTTC	CAISVSRSSYNEQFF
TRBV5-1	NA	TRBJ2-5	TRBD2	TGCGCCAGCAGCTACACTAGCGCTCAAGAGACCCAGTACTTC	CASSYTSAQETQYF
TRBV2	NA	TRBJ2-3	NA	TGTGCCAGCAGAGGGGGGGGCACAGATACGCAGTATTTT	CASRGGGTDTQYF
TRBV2	NA	TRBJ2-3	NA	TGTGCCAGCAGCGCTACCGTGGGGGTGGCAGATACGCAGTATTTT	CASSATVGVADTQYF
TRBV2	NA	TRBJ2-2	NA	TGTGCCAGCAGGCTCCCGACGGGCACCGGGGAGCTGTTTTTT	CASRLPTGTGELFF
TRBV2	NA	TRBJ1-5	NA	TGTGCCAGCAAGGGGTTGACACGAGATCAGCCCCAGCATTTT	CASKGLTRDQPQHF
TRBV11-2	NA	TRBJ2-3	TRBD2	TGTGCCAGCAGCTTAGTTTCTAGCGGAATTGTATCTACGCAGTATTTT	CASSLVSSGIVSTQYF
TRBV28	NA	TRBJ1-2	NA	TGTGCCAGCAGTCTTACGACAGCCAACTATGGCTACACCTTC	CASSLTTANYGYTF
TRBV7-8	NA	TRBJ1-2	NA	TGTGCCAGCAGCTTGAGTGGGGGGGTAGCTAACTATGGCTACACCTTC	CASSLSGGVANYGYTF
TRBV30	NA	TRBJ1-1	NA	TGTGCCTGGAGTGTCACTGTAGGGTCCACTGAAGCTTTCTTT	CAWSVTVGSTEAFF
TRBV19	NA	TRBJ2-7	TRBD2	TGTGCCAGTAGCCCTGGACTAGCGGGAGGGTCGTACGAGCAGTACTTC	CASSPGLAGGSYEQYF
TRBV5-8	NA	TRBJ2-5	NA	TGTGCCAGCAGCTCCCGGGTGGGGATCCAAGAGACCCAGTACTTC	CASSSRVGIQETQYF
TRBV5-1	NA	TRBJ2-1	TRBD2	TGCGCCAGCAGCTTGCCCGGGACTAGAGCCTACAATGAGCAGTTCTTC	CASSLPGTRAYNEQFF
TRBV11-3	NA	TRBJ2-1	TRBD1	TGTGCCAGCAGCTCGGGACAGGGGCGTAGGAATGAGCAGTTCTTC	CASSSGQGRRNEQFF
TRBV28	NA	TRBJ2-2	NA	TGTGCCAGCAGTCAGGCTAGCCCCAAGGGCGGGGAGCTGTTTTTT	CASSQASPKGGELFF
TRBV25-1	many	TRBJ2-5	NA	TGTGCCAGCAGTCCCTCGGTGCGGCAGGGGTTACAAGAGACCCAGTACTTC	CASSPSVRQGLQETQYF
TRBV7-2	NA	TRBJ1-5	NA	TGTGCCAGCAGCTTAGGCAGGGATCAGCCCCAGCATTTT	CASSLGRDQPQHF
TRBV6-1	NA	TRBJ2-5	TRBD1	TGTGCCAACAGGGGGTTGTCGGAGACCCAGTACTTC	CANRGLSETQYF
TRBV5-1	once	TRBJ2-7	TRBD2	TGCGCCAGCAGTCTTAACCCACTAGCGGGAGGGCCTTTCGAGCAGTACTTC	CASSLNPLAGGPFEQYF